One and the same sample provided the 15 T cell receptor beta chains below, sequenced in a study of Siglec-9 on CD8 T cells in melanoma. The data were produced by immunoSEQ multiplex PCR, yet TCRdb's version contains in-frame clones alone and is incomplete. Among 25,000 to 35,000 clones, 80% were seen once, and the ten largest hold roughly 6.3%. The sequencing sample was made of Siglec-9- CD8+ T cells sorted from blood. These receptors all stem from a human donor in good health.

The chain employs TRBV9 and TRBJ2-2; 10 bases agree with TRBD2. There are 17 residues in the CDR3. The trim removed 4 bases at V and 7 bases at J, leaving 13 bases unmatched. Germline V gene data show CDR1 as SGDLS and CDR2 as YYNGEE. CDR3 nucleotide sequence: TGTGCCAGCAGCCTATTAGCGGGAGGCTGGGATGACGGGGAGCTGTTTTTT. Translating gives CASSLLAGGWDDGELFF.

The chain has TRBV19 and TRBJ2-7; TRBD2 agrees at 8 bases. This CDR3 is 15 amino acids long. J lost 2 bases, V lost 8 bases, and 11 bases had no gene match. Germline CDR1 LNHDA, CDR2 SQIVND (reference sequence). For the CDR3, the DNA is TGTGCCAGTGGGTACGGGGCGGGAGGAACCTACGAGCAGTACTTC. Amino acids: CASGYGAGGTYEQYF.

V gene TRBV19 combines with J gene TRBJ2-5, with D tentatively TRBD2 (5 bases). The CDR3 runs 13 residues. Trimming stripped 2 bases from V and 9 bases from J, with 13 bases between. CDR1 and CDR2 (germline): LNHDA, SQIVND (reference sequence). This CDR3 reads CASSIFSWGAQYF. The CDR3 DNA sequence: TGTGCCAGTAGTATATTTTCGTGGGGAGCCCAGTACTTC. The entire variable domain, with the rest obtained from reference TRBV19 and TRBJ2-5, is as follows: DGGITQSPKYLFRKEGQNVTLSCEQNLNHDAMYWYRQDPGQGLRLIYYSQIVNDFQKGDIAEGYSVSREKKESFPLTVTSAQKNPTAFYLCASSIFSWGAQYFGPGTRLLVL.

This clone has a handful of counts. The chain carries TRBV7-9 and TRBJ2-7, with D perhaps given as TRBD1 or TRBD2 (5 bases each). Per germline, CDR1 SEHNR and CDR2 FQNEAQ (reference sequence). V lost 3 bases, J lost 3 bases, and 18 bases lay in between. The CDR3 covers 16 residues. The CDR3 DNA reads TGTGCCAGCAGCTTCCCACTGAGGGGCCTCAACTACGAGCAGTACTTC. Its protein is CASSFPLRGLNYEQYF.

CDR3: CASSLLTGESDTQYF. The CDR3 DNA is TGTGCCAGCAGTCTGCTGACAGGGGAGTCAGATACGCAGTATTTT. This sequence joins TRBV27 and TRBJ2-3; TRBD1 matches 8 bases. With 5 bases clipped from V and 4 bases from J, the junction kept 8 bases outside the gene matches. The CDR3 runs to 15 residues. Germline V gene lookup returns CDR1 MNHEY and CDR2 SMNVEV (reference sequence).

This CDR3 reads CASSPGDRAYNEQFF. The CDR3 region has the DNA TGTGCCAGCAGCCCTGGGGACAGGGCCTACAATGAGCAGTTCTTC. V usage is TRBV11-3 and J usage is TRBJ2-1, with 9 bases aligning to TRBD1. The CDR3 covers 15 residues. V shed 5 bases, J shed 2 bases, and the junction held 4 bases outside the gene matches. Germline CDR1 SGHNT, CDR2 YENEEA.

This clone showed up just once. V is TRBV6-5 and J is TRBJ2-3, with a weak D call TRBD2 (6 bases). Deletions cut 4 bases from V and 1 base from J, with 9 bases between. In germline, CDR1 is MNHEY, CDR2 SVGAGI. The CDR3 consists of 14 residues. For the CDR3, the DNA is TGTGCCAGCAGTTCAGCGGGTCGCACAGATACGCAGTATTTT. Its protein is CASSSAGRTDTQYF.

The CDR3 loop is CASSSELQGNTIYF. CDR3 coding DNA: TGTGCCAGCAGCTCGGAACTTCAGGGAAACACCATATATTTT. This rearrangement joins TRBV13 to TRBJ1-3; D is uncertain. Germline CDR1 and CDR2: PRHDT and FYEKMQ (reference sequence). V shed 4 bases and J shed 4 bases, with 11 bases lying between them. The CDR3 loop spans 14 amino acids.

J is TRBJ1-1 and V is TRBV27; D remains ambiguous. Germline loops: CDR1 MNHEY, CDR2 SMNVEV (reference sequence). This CDR3 is built from 12 residues. V gave up 0 bases and J gave up 5 bases, with 4 bases separating them. The DNA for the CDR3 is TGTGCCAGCAGTTTATCCGGGACTGAAGCTTTCTTT. Amino acids: CASSLSGTEAFF.

CDR3 in amino acids: CASSLVAEPGELFF. The CDR3 DNA follows: TGTGCCAGCAGTTTAGTCGCGGAGCCCGGGGAGCTGTTTTTT. This chain links TRBV27 with TRBJ2-2; D call uncertain. This CDR3 is built from 14 residues. The ends were cut back, 2 bases at V and 6 bases at J, with 10 bases in the middle. CDR1 is MNHEY, CDR2 SMNVEV, per germline (reference sequence).

The rearrangement joins TRBV5-5 to TRBJ2-7, with D possibly being TRBD2 (5 bases). CDR1 and CDR2 (germline): SGHKS, YYEKEE (reference sequence). Trimming removed 3 bases at V and 4 bases at J, with 14 bases between. The CDR3 extends over 14 amino acids. DNA for the CDR3: TGTGCCAGCAGCTCCCCGGGAAAAGGTTACGAGCAGTACGTC. Its protein is CASSSPGKGYEQYV.

The gene calls are TRBV4-1 and TRBJ2-5; weak D call: TRBD1 (5 bases). Germline lookup yields CDR1 MGHRA and CDR2 YSYEKL. Trimming stripped 1 base from V and 4 bases from J, with 10 bases between. CDR3 length: 14 residues. The CDR3: CASSQGTRIETQYF. The CDR3 DNA sequence: TGCGCCAGCAGCCAAGGGACACGGATAGAGACCCAGTACTTC.

The chain recombines TRBV6-1 with TRBJ1-2, with TRBD1 matching over 8 bases. CDR3 length: 15 residues. The trim removed 1 base at V and 7 bases at J, leaving 8 bases unmatched. Germline CDR1 and CDR2: MNHNS and SASEGT. The CDR3 reads CASSEETTGVSGYTF. DNA for the CDR3: TGTGCCAGCAGTGAAGAAACGACAGGGGTTAGTGGCTACACCTTC.

V is TRBV27 and J is TRBJ1-1; a weak D match, TRBD1 (5 bases). The V end was cut by 6 bases, the J end by 7 bases, with 12 bases between. The CDR3 consists of 12 residues. CDR1 and CDR2 (germline): MNHEY, SMNVEV (reference sequence). CDR3 sequence: CASSPGGVEAFF. DNA for the CDR3: TGTGCCAGCAGCCCCGGGGGGGTTGAAGCTTTCTTT.

J is TRBJ2-1 and V is TRBV7-2; 10 bases fit TRBD2. The CDR3 is made up of 15 amino acids. Germline V gene sequence: CDR1 SGHTA, CDR2 FQGNSA. V shed 5 bases, J shed 3 bases, and the junction held 4 bases outside the gene matches. The chain's CDR3 is CASSKGTSVYNEQFF. The CDR3 bases are TGTGCCAGCAGCAAGGGGACTAGCGTCTACAATGAGCAGTTCTTC.